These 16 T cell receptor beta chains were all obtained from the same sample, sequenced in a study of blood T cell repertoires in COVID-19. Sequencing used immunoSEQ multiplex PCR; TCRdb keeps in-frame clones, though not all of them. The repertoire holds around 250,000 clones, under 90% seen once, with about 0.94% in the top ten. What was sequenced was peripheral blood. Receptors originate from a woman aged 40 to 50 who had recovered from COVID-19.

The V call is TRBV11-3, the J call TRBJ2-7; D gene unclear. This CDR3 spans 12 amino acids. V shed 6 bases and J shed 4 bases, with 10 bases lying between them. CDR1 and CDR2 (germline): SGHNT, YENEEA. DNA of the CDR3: TGTGCCAGCAGTTCCGACGGGTACGAGCAGTACTTC. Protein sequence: CASSSDGYEQYF.

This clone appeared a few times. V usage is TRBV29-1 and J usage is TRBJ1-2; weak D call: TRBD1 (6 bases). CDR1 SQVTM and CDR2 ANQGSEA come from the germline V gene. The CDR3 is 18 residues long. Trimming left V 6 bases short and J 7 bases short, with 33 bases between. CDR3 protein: CSVPIARGAGGSVGGYTF. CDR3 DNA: TGCAGCGTGCCTATAGCCAGGGGCGCCGGGGGGAGCGTGGGTGGCTACACCTTC.

The DNA for the CDR3 is TGTGCCAGCAGCCGCAGGACTAGCGGGAGTAATGAGCAGTTCTTC. Amino acids: CASSRRTSGSNEQFF. This chain uses TRBV11-2 with TRBJ2-1; 13 bases map to TRBD2. V lost 5 bases to trimming and J lost 7 bases; unmatched junction nucleotides: 5. The CDR3 is 15 amino acids. Germline V gene lookup returns CDR1 SGHAT and CDR2 FQNNGV.

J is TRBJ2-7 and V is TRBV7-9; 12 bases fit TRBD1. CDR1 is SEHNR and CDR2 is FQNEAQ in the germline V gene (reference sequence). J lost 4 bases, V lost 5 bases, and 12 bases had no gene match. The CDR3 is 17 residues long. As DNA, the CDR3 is TGTGCCAGCAGCCCAGAAAGGGGACAGGGGGCGCCGTACGAGCAGTACTTC. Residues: CASSPERGQGAPYEQYF.

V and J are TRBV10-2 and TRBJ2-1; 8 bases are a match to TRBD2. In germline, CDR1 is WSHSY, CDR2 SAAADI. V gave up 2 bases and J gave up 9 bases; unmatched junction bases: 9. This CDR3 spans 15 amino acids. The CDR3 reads CASSERAGAVSEQFF. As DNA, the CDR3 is TGCGCCAGCAGTGAGCGAGCGGGAGCCGTAAGTGAGCAGTTCTTC.

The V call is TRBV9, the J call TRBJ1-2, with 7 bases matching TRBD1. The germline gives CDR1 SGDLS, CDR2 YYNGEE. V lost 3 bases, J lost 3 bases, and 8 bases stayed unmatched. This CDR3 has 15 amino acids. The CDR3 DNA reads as TGTGCCAGCAGCGCCCGGGACAGCTTCTACTATGGCTACACCTTC. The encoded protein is CASSARDSFYYGYTF.

The CDR3 protein is CASSETRSNQPQHF. CDR3 bases: TGTGCCAGCAGTGAAACTCGTAGCAATCAGCCCCAGCATTTT. The V and J genes are TRBV2 and TRBJ1-5; unclear D gene. V was clipped by 2 bases and J by 0 bases, with 5 bases between them. This CDR3 comprises 14 residues. The germline CDR1 and CDR2 sequences are SNHLY and FYNNEI.

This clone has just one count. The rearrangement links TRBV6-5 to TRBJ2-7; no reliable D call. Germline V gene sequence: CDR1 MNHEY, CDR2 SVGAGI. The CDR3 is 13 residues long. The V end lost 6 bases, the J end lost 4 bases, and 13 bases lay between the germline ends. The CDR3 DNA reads TGTGCCAGCAGAGCCCCCGTTGTATACGAGCAGTACTTC. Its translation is CASRAPVVYEQYF.

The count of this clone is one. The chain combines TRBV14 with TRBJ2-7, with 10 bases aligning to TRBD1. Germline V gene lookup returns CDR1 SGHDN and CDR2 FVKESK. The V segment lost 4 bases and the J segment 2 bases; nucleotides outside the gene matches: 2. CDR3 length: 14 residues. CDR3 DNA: TGTGCCAGCAGCCCCGGACAGGGGGCCTACGAGCAGTACTTC. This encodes CASSPGQGAYEQYF.

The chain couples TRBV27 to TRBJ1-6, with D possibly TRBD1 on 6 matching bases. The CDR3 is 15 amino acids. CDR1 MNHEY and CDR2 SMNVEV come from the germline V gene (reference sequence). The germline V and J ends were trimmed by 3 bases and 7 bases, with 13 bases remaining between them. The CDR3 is CASSFKGGHNSPLHF. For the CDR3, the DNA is TGTGCCAGCAGTTTTAAGGGGGGGCACAATTCACCCCTCCACTTT.

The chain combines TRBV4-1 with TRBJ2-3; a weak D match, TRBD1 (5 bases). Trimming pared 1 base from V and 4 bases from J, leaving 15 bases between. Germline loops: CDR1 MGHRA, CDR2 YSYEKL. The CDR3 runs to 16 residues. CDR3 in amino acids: CASSQVQVFPADTQYF. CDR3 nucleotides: TGCGCCAGCAGCCAAGTACAGGTCTTCCCCGCAGATACGCAGTATTTT.

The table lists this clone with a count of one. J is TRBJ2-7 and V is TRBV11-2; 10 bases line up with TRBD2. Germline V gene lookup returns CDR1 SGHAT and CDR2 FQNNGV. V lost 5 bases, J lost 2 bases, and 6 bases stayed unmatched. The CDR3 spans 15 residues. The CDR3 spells CASSITSGKAYEQYF. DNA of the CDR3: TGTGCCAGCAGCATAACTAGCGGGAAAGCCTACGAGCAGTACTTC.

CDR3: CASSATRGTLYTQYF. The CDR3 DNA sequence: TGTGCCAGCAGCGCAACCAGGGGGACGCTATATACGCAGTATTTT. The chain is built from TRBV14 and TRBJ2-3; 7 bases match TRBD1. The CDR3 spans 15 residues. The V gene end was trimmed by 5 bases and the J gene end by 7 bases; junction bases not matched to a gene: 12. Germline V lookup: CDR1 SGHDN, CDR2 FVKESK.

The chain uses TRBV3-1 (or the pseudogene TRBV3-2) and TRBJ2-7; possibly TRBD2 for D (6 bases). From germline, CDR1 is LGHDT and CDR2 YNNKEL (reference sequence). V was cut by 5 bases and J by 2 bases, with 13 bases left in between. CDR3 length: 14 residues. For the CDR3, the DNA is TGTGCCAGCAGCTCGAATAGCGGAGCCTACGAGCAGTACTTC. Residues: CASSSNSGAYEQYF.

The CDR3 spells CASSGGWEETQYF. The CDR3 DNA follows: TGTGCCAGTAGTGGCGGGTGGGAAGAGACCCAGTACTTC. The chain joins TRBV19 to TRBJ2-5, with D tentatively TRBD2 (5 bases). Trimming removed 5 bases from V and 3 bases from J, with 10 bases in between. CDR3 length equals 13 residues. Germline V lookup: CDR1 LNHDA, CDR2 SQIVND (reference sequence).

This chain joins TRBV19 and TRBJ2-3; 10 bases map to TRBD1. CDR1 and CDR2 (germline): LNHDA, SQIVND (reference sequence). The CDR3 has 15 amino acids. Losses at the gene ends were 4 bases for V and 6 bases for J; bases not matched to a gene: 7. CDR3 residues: CASSTWDRGSDTQYF. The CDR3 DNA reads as TGTGCCAGTAGTACCTGGGACAGGGGTTCTGATACGCAGTATTTT.